The next 17 T cell receptor beta chains were all read from a single sample in a study of T cell clonality in common variable immunodeficiency. Using immunoSEQ multiplex PCR, the repertoire was profiled, and TCRdb retains in-frame clones only, with some absent. There are tens of thousands of clones in the sample, none observed a single time. Overall study results and limits: Fewer deletions and N-nucleotide insertions were reportedly seen in common variable immunodeficiency TCR beta sequences.

These receptors lack a known antigen. The sequencing input was peripheral blood mononuclear cells. The receptors originated from a human donor with common variable immunodeficiency.

This clone was found many times. The missing CDR3 end, 3 residues past where the read stops, is filled in from the germline J gene. V is TRBV7-9 and J is TRBJ1-2; D is unclear. V lost 1 base, J lost 3 bases, and 6 bases lay in between. CDR3 size: 13 residues. Germline V gene sequence: CDR1 SEHNR, CDR2 FQNEAQ (reference sequence). The CDR3 spells CASSLGPDYGYTF. The covered CDR3 bases are TGTGCCAGCAGCTTAGGTCCAGACTATGGC.

This clone was picked up many times. CDR3: CAITPGQDSYEQYF. The DNA read from the CDR3 is TGTGCCATCACCCCGGGACAGGACTCCTACGAG. V gene TRBV10-3 combines with J gene TRBJ2-7; 8 bases agree with TRBD1. The read stops 3 residues short of the end of the CDR3; the missing end is completed from the germline J gene. V gave up 7 bases and J gave up 0 bases; unmatched junction bases: 5. Germline values: CDR1 ENHRY, CDR2 SYGVKD. There are 14 residues in the CDR3.

This clone was observed at least ten times. Read coverage stops 3 residues before the CDR3 terminus; the germline J gene supplies the remainder. The chain employs TRBV5-5 and TRBJ2-3; D is unresolved. Germline assignment: CDR1 SGHKS and CDR2 YYEKEE (reference sequence). CDR3 length: 14 amino acids. Trimming left V 2 bases short and J 4 bases short, with 11 bases between. The CDR3 region is CASSFLGNADTQYF. The sequenced CDR3 bases are TGTGCCAGCAGCTTCCTCGGTAACGCAGATACG. The whole variable domain, filled in from reference TRBV5-5 and TRBJ2-3, reads DAGVTQSPTHLIKTRGQQVTLRCSPISGHKSVSWYQQVLGQGPQFIFQYYEKEERGRGNFPDRFSARQFPNYSSELNVNALLLGDSALYLCASSFLGNADTQYFGPGTRLTVL.

A remark on this clone: The read ends 3 residues before the CDR3 terminus; that terminus is restored from the germline J gene. V gene TRBV20-1 combines with J gene TRBJ2-3; TRBD2 matches 13 bases. CDR3 length: 15 residues. CDR1 is DFQATT and CDR2 is SNEGSKA in the germline V gene (reference sequence). The V and J ends lost 6 bases and 0 bases, in that order; junction bases with no gene match: 3. Incomplete CDR3 DNA: TGCAGTGCCGCGGGACTAGCGGGGAGCACAGATACG. Protein sequence: CSAAGLAGSTDT. In full, the CDR3 is CSAAGLAGSTDTQYF.

By share, this clone counts as medium-sized. The read finishes 3 residues shy of the CDR3 end, and the germline J gene is used to complete it. The chain employs TRBV19 and TRBJ1-1; no clear D gene. Germline loops: CDR1 LNHDA, CDR2 SQIVND (reference sequence). This CDR3 comprises 13 residues. Deletions cut 2 bases from V and 2 bases from J, with 6 bases between. This CDR3 reads CASSIWANTEAFF. CDR3 DNA (partial): TGTGCCAGTAGTATATGGGCCAACACTGAA.

This clone came up many times. CDR3 DNA, as far as it was read: TGTGCCAGCACCAGACTGAAGAACACTGAA. This sequence encodes CASTRLKNTE. The entire CDR3 sequence reads CASTRLKNTEAFF. The chain joins TRBV6-2 or TRBV6-3 to TRBJ1-1; D uncertain. The read falls 3 residues short of the CDR3 end, and the missing part is taken from the germline J gene. The CDR3 covers 13 residues. V was trimmed by 7 bases and J by 1 base, leaving 10 bases between them. From germline, CDR1 is MNHEY and CDR2 SVGEGT.

This clone was recorded at least ten times. The sequence runs out 3 residues before the end of the CDR3; the remainder is reconstructed from the germline J gene. The chain employs TRBV5-6 and TRBJ2-1, with unresolved D. Looked up from germline, CDR1 is SGHDT and CDR2 is YYEEEE. This CDR3 spans 11 amino acids. V shed 4 bases and J shed 5 bases, with 4 bases lying between them. CDR3 DNA, as far as it was read: TGTGCCAGCAGCCTAAACAATGAG. Protein product: CASSLNNE. The CDR3 reads in full as CASSLNNEQFF.

This clone was recorded at least ten times. The observed sequence ends 3 residues before the CDR3 terminus, with the missing tail filled in from the germline J gene. The chain is built from TRBV11-1 and TRBJ1-6, with a weak D call TRBD1 (5 bases). V lost 3 bases, J lost 9 bases, and 12 bases lay in between. From germline, CDR1 is SGHAT and CDR2 FQDESV (reference sequence). This CDR3 spans 14 amino acids. CDR3 in amino acids: CASSFGRGGSPLHF. Incomplete CDR3 DNA: TGTGCCAGCAGCTTCGGTAGGGGCGGTTCACCC.

Many counts were recorded for this clone. From the germline J gene comes the end of the CDR3, since the read stops 3 residues before it. The chain joins TRBV19 to TRBJ2-3; possible D gene TRBD1, 5 bases. CDR1 LNHDA and CDR2 SQIVND come from the germline V gene (reference sequence). This CDR3 comprises 13 residues. Trimming stripped 5 bases from V and 2 bases from J, with 8 bases between. The CDR3 loop reads CASSWGTTDTQYF. The part of the CDR3 DNA that was read is TGTGCCAGTAGTTGGGGCACCACAGATACG.

This clone was counted many times. The observed sequence ends 3 residues before the CDR3 terminus, with the missing tail filled in from the germline J gene. The chain combines TRBV5-5 with TRBJ2-7; D is perhaps TRBD2 (5 bases). Trimming took off 0 bases at V and 5 bases at J, with 15 bases between the two ends. The CDR3 is 15 residues long. Germline V gene data show CDR1 as SGHKS and CDR2 as YYEKEE (reference sequence). CDR3 sequence: CASSLGVALQHEQYF. The DNA read from the CDR3 is TGTGCCAGCAGCTTGGGGGTAGCGCTGCAGCACGAG.

At least ten counts were recorded for this clone. The CDR3 region is CASSFSGDLTDTQYF. The part of the CDR3 DNA that was read is TGCGCCAGCAGCTTTAGCGGGGACCTCACAGATACG. The V call is TRBV5-1, the J call TRBJ2-3; 8 bases are shared with TRBD2. The CDR3 is cut off 3 residues early in the read; its end comes from the germline J gene. Losses at the gene ends were 2 bases for V and 2 bases for J; bases not matched to a gene: 4. CDR1 is SGHRS, CDR2 YFSETQ, per germline. The CDR3 totals 15 residues.

This clone has a count of ten or more. From the germline J gene comes the end of the CDR3, since the read stops 3 residues before it. The rearrangement links TRBV19 to TRBJ1-4, with D hard to call. With 3 bases removed from V and 4 bases from J, the gap between germline ends came to 9 bases. The V gene's germline CDR1 is LNHDA and CDR2 SQIVND (reference sequence). There are 14 residues in the CDR3. The chain's CDR3 is CASSIGANNEKLFF. The CDR3 DNA, read in part, is TGTGCCAGTAGTATCGGAGCGAATAATGAAAAA.

This clone was observed many times. The read is 3 residues too short to cover the CDR3 end, so that end is filled in from the germline J gene. The gene calls are TRBV30 and TRBJ2-5, with 8 bases that match TRBD1. Germline-derived CDR1 and CDR2 are GTSNPN and SVGIG (reference sequence). The CDR3 runs to 14 residues. Germline trimming cut 0 bases from V and 6 bases from J; bases unmatched to any gene: 6. Here the CDR3 reads CAWSVDRGAKTQYF. The DNA read from the CDR3 is TGTGCCTGGAGTGTTGACAGGGGAGCGAAGACC.

This clone was recorded many times. The read comes to an end 3 residues before the CDR3 does, leaving the germline J gene to fill in the end. V and J are TRBV19 and TRBJ2-5; 7 nucleotides match TRBD1. J was trimmed by 5 bases and V by 2 bases; bases with no gene match: 11. This CDR3 contains 16 residues. CDR1 is LNHDA, CDR2 SQIVND, per germline (reference sequence). CDR3 protein: CASSIRGQGDGETQYF. The CDR3 DNA, read in part, is TGTGCCAGTAGTATACGAGGCCAGGGGGACGGGGAGACC.

There are many counts of this clone. The read finishes 3 residues shy of the CDR3 end, and the germline J gene is used to complete it. The rearrangement links TRBV19 to TRBJ2-6; D gene unclear. Germline V CDR1 and CDR2: LNHDA, SQIVND (reference sequence). CDR3 length equals 14 residues. Deletions cut 7 bases from V and 2 bases from J, with 9 bases between. The CDR3 reads CASTLAAGANVLTF. CDR3 DNA (partial): TGTGCCAGTACCCTGGCAGCTGGGGCCAACGTC.

At least ten counts were recorded for this clone. The sequenced fragment ends 3 residues before the CDR3 boundary, so the rest is inferred from the germline J gene. This chain links TRBV11-3 with TRBJ1-2; 7 bases map to TRBD1. Losses at the gene ends were 4 bases for V and 4 bases for J; bases not matched to a gene: 6. This CDR3 spans 14 amino acids. Germline CDR1 SGHNT, CDR2 YENEEA. Incomplete CDR3 DNA: TGTGCCAGCAGCTCTTCGGGACAGTCCTATGGC. It codes for CASSSSGQSYG. The whole CDR3 sequence reads CASSSSGQSYGYTF.

This clone was detected ten times or more. From the germline J gene comes the end of the CDR3, since the read stops 3 residues before it. The J gene is TRBJ1-2, the V gene TRBV20-1, with 7 nucleotides matching TRBD1. The CDR3 length is 12 residues. Germline CDR1 and CDR2: DFQATT and SNEGSKA (reference sequence). The part of the CDR3 DNA that was read is TGCAGTGCTAGAGACCAGGGGGTGACC. It codes for CSARDQGVT. The full CDR3 is CSARDQGVTYTF.